The rows below give T cell receptor beta chains drawn from one sample of a study of PD-1 blockade in classical Hodgkin lymphoma. The table came from immunoSEQ multiplex PCR; TCRdb's copy has only in-frame clones and leaves some out. The sample contains over 80,000 clones, approximately 78% of which appear only once. This material consisted of peripheral blood mononuclear cells (PBMCs), taken before the fourth cycle of nivolumab. The receptors stem from a human donor with classical Hodgkin lymphoma. Each CDR3 is given with its conserved first and last residue. Each record gives: D gene, clone size, J gene, CDR3 length, V gene, CDR3 DNA, CDR3 protein. D genes are given only for firm matches. Rows give clone size only sometimes, using once, few, many, or a class for an expanded clone.

d_gene: TRBD1
abundance: few
j_gene: TRBJ1-6
len: 15
v_gene: TRBV2
CDR3nt: TGTGCCAGCAGTGCAGGACAGGGTGGTAATTCACCCCTCCACTTT
CDR3aa: CASSAGQGGNSPLHF

d_gene: NA
abundance: few
j_gene: TRBJ1-5
len: 16
v_gene: TRBV2
CDR3nt: TGTGCCAGCAGTGAAGCACCGGGGGGCTTAAATCAGCCCCAGCATTTT
CDR3aa: CASSEAPGGLNQPQHF

d_gene: NA
abundance: NA
j_gene: TRBJ1-4
len: 15
v_gene: TRBV6-1
CDR3nt: TGTGCCAGCAGTGGTACCTGGGACATGGATGAAAAACTGTTTTTT
CDR3aa: CASSGTWDMDEKLFF

d_gene: NA
abundance: NA
j_gene: TRBJ2-5
len: 14
v_gene: TRBV27
CDR3nt: TGTGCCAGCAGTTTTTTAGGGAAGCAAGAGACCCAGTACTTC
CDR3aa: CASSFLGKQETQYF

d_gene: NA
abundance: NA
j_gene: TRBJ1-1
len: 15
v_gene: TRBV10-3
CDR3nt: TGTGCCATCAACGTGGGGGACTATAGGAACACTGAAGCTTTCTTT
CDR3aa: CAINVGDYRNTEAFF

d_gene: NA
abundance: NA
j_gene: TRBJ1-1
len: 13
v_gene: TRBV7-9
CDR3nt: TGTGCCAGCAGCTTAGTGGGGGCAGCTGAAGCTTTCTTT
CDR3aa: CASSLVGAAEAFF

d_gene: NA
abundance: once
j_gene: TRBJ2-2
len: 14
v_gene: TRBV7-3
CDR3nt: TGTGCCAGCAGCATAGGCGCCAACACCGGGGAGCTGTTTTTT
CDR3aa: CASSIGANTGELFF

d_gene: TRBD2
abundance: NA
j_gene: TRBJ2-2
len: 18
v_gene: TRBV27
CDR3nt: TGTGCCAGCAGTCCACCGCAGACTAGCGGGAGGGTCCCCGGGGAGCTGTTTTTT
CDR3aa: CASSPPQTSGRVPGELFF

d_gene: NA
abundance: NA
j_gene: TRBJ2-3
len: 15
v_gene: TRBV6-1
CDR3nt: TGTGCCAGCAGGAATGCAGTCCCCGCGACAGATACGCAGTATTTT
CDR3aa: CASRNAVPATDTQYF

d_gene: NA
abundance: NA
j_gene: TRBJ2-2
len: 15
v_gene: TRBV7-2
CDR3nt: TGTGCCAGCAGCTTAGACAGGGTGAACACCGGGGAGCTGTTTTTT
CDR3aa: CASSLDRVNTGELFF

d_gene: NA
abundance: NA
j_gene: TRBJ2-2
len: 14
v_gene: TRBV19
CDR3nt: TGTGCCAGTAGTGCATGGACAGATACCGGGGAGCTGTTTTTT
CDR3aa: CASSAWTDTGELFF

d_gene: NA
abundance: NA
j_gene: TRBJ2-1
len: 13
v_gene: TRBV2
CDR3nt: TGTGCCAGCAAGGATAGGGCCTACAATGAGCAGTTCTTC
CDR3aa: CASKDRAYNEQFF

d_gene: NA
abundance: NA
j_gene: TRBJ1-2
len: 15
v_gene: TRBV19
CDR3nt: TGTGCCAGTAGTATGGGCGGCAGGGGCAACTATGGCTACACCTTC
CDR3aa: CASSMGGRGNYGYTF

d_gene: NA
abundance: NA
j_gene: TRBJ2-7
len: 13
v_gene: TRBV9
CDR3nt: TGTGCCAGCAGCGCCACAGATTCCTACGAGCAGTACTTC
CDR3aa: CASSATDSYEQYF

d_gene: TRBD1
abundance: few
j_gene: TRBJ2-7
len: 15
v_gene: TRBV5-1
CDR3nt: TGCGCCAGCAGCTTGGGGCAGGGGGCTTTCTACGAGCAGTACTTC
CDR3aa: CASSLGQGAFYEQYF

d_gene: NA
abundance: NA
j_gene: TRBJ1-3
len: 15
v_gene: TRBV9
CDR3nt: TGTGCCAGCAGCGTAGACCCGATCTCTGGAAACACCATATATTTT
CDR3aa: CASSVDPISGNTIYF

d_gene: TRBD1
abundance: NA
j_gene: TRBJ1-5
len: 16
v_gene: TRBV28
CDR3nt: TGTGCCAGCAGGGACAGGGGGGCGTATAGCAATCAGCCCCAGCATTTT
CDR3aa: CASRDRGAYSNQPQHF

d_gene: TRBD1
abundance: NA
j_gene: TRBJ1-6
len: 14
v_gene: TRBV30
CDR3nt: TGTGCCTGGAGTAGGCAGGGGGATAATTCACCCCTCCACTTT
CDR3aa: CAWSRQGDNSPLHF

d_gene: NA
abundance: NA
j_gene: TRBJ2-5
len: 16
v_gene: TRBV4-2
CDR3nt: TGTGCCAGCAGCCAAGAATTAGGGCAGCCTCTGGGGACCCAGTACTTC
CDR3aa: CASSQELGQPLGTQYF

d_gene: NA
abundance: NA
j_gene: TRBJ2-3
len: 11
v_gene: TRBV6-5
CDR3nt: TGTGCCAGCAGTATCGCAGATACGCAGTATTTT
CDR3aa: CASSIADTQYF

d_gene: NA
abundance: once
j_gene: TRBJ2-2
len: 15
v_gene: TRBV5-1
CDR3nt: TGCGCCAGCAACAATTGGGGGGTGAACACCGGGGAGCTGTTTTTT
CDR3aa: CASNNWGVNTGELFF

d_gene: NA
abundance: NA
j_gene: TRBJ2-2
len: 14
v_gene: TRBV30
CDR3nt: TGTGCCTGGACTGGGGGGACCGAAACCGGGGAGCTGTTTTTT
CDR3aa: CAWTGGTETGELFF